These T cell receptor beta chains were read from a single sample in a study of OX40 agonist ivuxolimab in advanced cancers. Here immunoSEQ multiplex PCR was the method, and the copy in TCRdb shows in-frame clones only, minus some. The sample includes about 80,000 clones, approximately 94% of them seen just once. The sequencing here drew on CD4+ or CD8+ T cells sorted from blood, taken in a trial of the OX40 agonist ivuxolimab. The receptors derive from an adult with an advanced solid tumor such as melanoma, head and neck, liver or kidney cancer. Both conserved end residues are part of each CDR3. D genes are given only for firm matches. Only part of the rows carry a size: once, few, many, or a class if the clone is expanded.

size	V	D	J	DNA	CDR3
-	TRBV6-6	-	TRBJ2-7	TGTGCCAGCAGTTACTCTACAGGGGGGGACTACGAGCAGTACTTC	CASSYSTGGDYEQYF
-	TRBV27	TRBD1	TRBJ2-5	TGTGCCAGCAGTTTATTGGCGGGACAGGGTCAAGAGACCCAGTACTTC	CASSLLAGQGQETQYF
-	TRBV6-1	-	TRBJ1-5	TGTGCCAGCACCGAATTGGGGAAGACTCAGCCCCAGCATTTT	CASTELGKTQPQHF
-	TRBV7-6	TRBD2	TRBJ2-1	TGTGCCAGCAGCTTAGTAGGCGGGACTAGCGGGAGAAGGGAGCAGTTCTTC	CASSLVGGTSGRREQFF
-	TRBV7-2	-	TRBJ2-5	TGTGCCAGCAGCTGGAGACAGCAAGAGACCCAGTACTTC	CASSWRQQETQYF
-	TRBV5-1	-	TRBJ2-7	TGCGCCAGTGCGTTTAATCCCACCGTGTACGAGCAGTACTTC	CASAFNPTVYEQYF
-	TRBV4-3	TRBD2	TRBJ2-7	TGCGCCAGCAGCCAAGAAGGCGGGAGGACCTACGAGCAGTACTTC	CASSQEGGRTYEQYF
-	TRBV5-1	-	TRBJ2-5	TGCGCCAGCAGCCCACCAGCGGGCTACCAAGAGACCCAGTACTTC	CASSPPAGYQETQYF
-	TRBV28	TRBD2	TRBJ2-1	TGTGCCAGCAGGATAAGCGGGAGGAAGGGTAATGAGCAGTTCTTC	CASRISGRKGNEQFF
-	TRBV16	-	TRBJ1-1	TGTGCCAGCAGCCAACCGACCGGGTACACTGAAGCTTTCTTT	CASSQPTGYTEAFF
-	TRBV28	-	TRBJ2-7	TGTGCCAGCAGTTTAGTTGGGGGGTACGAGCAGTACTTC	CASSLVGGYEQYF
once	TRBV7-2	-	TRBJ2-5	TGTGCCAGCAGCTCAATTCAGGGGTTGGGGACCCAGTACTTC	CASSSIQGLGTQYF
-	TRBV7-3	-	TRBJ1-2	TGTGCCAGCAGCGGATCCGGGACATCCCTCTATGGCTACACCTTC	CASSGSGTSLYGYTF
-	TRBV4-1	-	TRBJ1-6	TGCGCCAGCAGCCAAGAGTTCAGGGGAGGGAATTCACCCCTCCACTTT	CASSQEFRGGNSPLHF
-	TRBV28	-	TRBJ1-5	TGTGCCAGCAGTCAAAGGGTTATAGGGATTGTGAGGCAGCCCCAGCATTTT	CASSQRVIGIVRQPQHF
-	TRBV5-4	-	TRBJ2-1	TGTGCCAGCAGCTTGGGACCCGCTCGTCGCAATGAGCAGTTCTTC	CASSLGPARRNEQFF
-	TRBV10-3	TRBD2	TRBJ2-7	TGTGCCATCAGTGAGTCCTTAGGCTCTAGCGGTACTAACTCCTACGAGCAGTACTTC	CAISESLGSSGTNSYEQYF
-	TRBV5-4	-	TRBJ2-7	TGTGCCAGCAGCTTGGCTAACCGGGCCTACGAGCAGTACTTC	CASSLANRAYEQYF
few	TRBV7-9	-	TRBJ1-3	TGTGCCAGCAGCTTAGCGCAGGGAACTGGAAACACCATATATTTT	CASSLAQGTGNTIYF
-	TRBV28	TRBD1	TRBJ2-7	TGTGCCAGCAGCTCCCCGACAGGGAGCTCCTACGAGCAGTACTTC	CASSSPTGSSYEQYF
-	TRBV12-1	-	TRBJ2-7	TGTGCCAGCAGCTTTACGGGAGGGCCTAGCGAGCAGTACTTC	CASSFTGGPSEQYF
-	TRBV14	TRBD1	TRBJ1-2	TGTGCCAGCAGCCAATTCACCCGGGGACAGGGGACCGTTAACTATGGCTACACCTTC	CASSQFTRGQGTVNYGYTF
-	TRBV21-1	-	TRBJ2-1	TGTGCCAGCAGCAAAGTGGTAGGAGACAATGAGCAGTTCTTC	CASSKVVGDNEQFF
-	TRBV6-6	TRBD1	TRBJ2-5	TGTGCCAGCAGTCCAACAGGGGCTTGGGGGGAGACCCAGTACTTC	CASSPTGAWGETQYF
-	TRBV7-2	-	TRBJ1-2	TGTGCCAGCAGCTTAGAGGGGGGAAATGGCTACACCTTC	CASSLEGGNGYTF
-	TRBV25-1	TRBD2	TRBJ2-5	TGTGCCAGCAGCCCCGGGAGGGGGGTCGAGACCCAGTACTTC	CASSPGRGVETQYF
-	TRBV28	-	TRBJ1-1	TGTGCCAGCAGTCGAGCTGACTCAGCGAACACTGAAGCTTTCTTT	CASSRADSANTEAFF
-	TRBV28	TRBD2	TRBJ2-5	TGTGCCAGGGGAGTAGAGCGGGAAGAGGAGACCCAGTACTTC	CARGVEREEETQYF
-	TRBV7-2	-	TRBJ2-7	TGTGCCAGCAGCTTAGGGGTTATCGCCGAGCAGTACTTC	CASSLGVIAEQYF
-	TRBV7-2	-	TRBJ2-7	TGTGCCAGCAGCCCACAGGGATTTCAGTTCTACGAGCAGTACTTC	CASSPQGFQFYEQYF
-	TRBV2	TRBD2	TRBJ2-1	TGTGCCAGCAGGGGGACTAGCGGGCGGTCTAATGAGCAGTTCTTC	CASRGTSGRSNEQFF
-	TRBV6-5	TRBD1	TRBJ1-2	TGTGCCAGCAGAGATCCGGGACAGAACTATGGCTACACCTTC	CASRDPGQNYGYTF